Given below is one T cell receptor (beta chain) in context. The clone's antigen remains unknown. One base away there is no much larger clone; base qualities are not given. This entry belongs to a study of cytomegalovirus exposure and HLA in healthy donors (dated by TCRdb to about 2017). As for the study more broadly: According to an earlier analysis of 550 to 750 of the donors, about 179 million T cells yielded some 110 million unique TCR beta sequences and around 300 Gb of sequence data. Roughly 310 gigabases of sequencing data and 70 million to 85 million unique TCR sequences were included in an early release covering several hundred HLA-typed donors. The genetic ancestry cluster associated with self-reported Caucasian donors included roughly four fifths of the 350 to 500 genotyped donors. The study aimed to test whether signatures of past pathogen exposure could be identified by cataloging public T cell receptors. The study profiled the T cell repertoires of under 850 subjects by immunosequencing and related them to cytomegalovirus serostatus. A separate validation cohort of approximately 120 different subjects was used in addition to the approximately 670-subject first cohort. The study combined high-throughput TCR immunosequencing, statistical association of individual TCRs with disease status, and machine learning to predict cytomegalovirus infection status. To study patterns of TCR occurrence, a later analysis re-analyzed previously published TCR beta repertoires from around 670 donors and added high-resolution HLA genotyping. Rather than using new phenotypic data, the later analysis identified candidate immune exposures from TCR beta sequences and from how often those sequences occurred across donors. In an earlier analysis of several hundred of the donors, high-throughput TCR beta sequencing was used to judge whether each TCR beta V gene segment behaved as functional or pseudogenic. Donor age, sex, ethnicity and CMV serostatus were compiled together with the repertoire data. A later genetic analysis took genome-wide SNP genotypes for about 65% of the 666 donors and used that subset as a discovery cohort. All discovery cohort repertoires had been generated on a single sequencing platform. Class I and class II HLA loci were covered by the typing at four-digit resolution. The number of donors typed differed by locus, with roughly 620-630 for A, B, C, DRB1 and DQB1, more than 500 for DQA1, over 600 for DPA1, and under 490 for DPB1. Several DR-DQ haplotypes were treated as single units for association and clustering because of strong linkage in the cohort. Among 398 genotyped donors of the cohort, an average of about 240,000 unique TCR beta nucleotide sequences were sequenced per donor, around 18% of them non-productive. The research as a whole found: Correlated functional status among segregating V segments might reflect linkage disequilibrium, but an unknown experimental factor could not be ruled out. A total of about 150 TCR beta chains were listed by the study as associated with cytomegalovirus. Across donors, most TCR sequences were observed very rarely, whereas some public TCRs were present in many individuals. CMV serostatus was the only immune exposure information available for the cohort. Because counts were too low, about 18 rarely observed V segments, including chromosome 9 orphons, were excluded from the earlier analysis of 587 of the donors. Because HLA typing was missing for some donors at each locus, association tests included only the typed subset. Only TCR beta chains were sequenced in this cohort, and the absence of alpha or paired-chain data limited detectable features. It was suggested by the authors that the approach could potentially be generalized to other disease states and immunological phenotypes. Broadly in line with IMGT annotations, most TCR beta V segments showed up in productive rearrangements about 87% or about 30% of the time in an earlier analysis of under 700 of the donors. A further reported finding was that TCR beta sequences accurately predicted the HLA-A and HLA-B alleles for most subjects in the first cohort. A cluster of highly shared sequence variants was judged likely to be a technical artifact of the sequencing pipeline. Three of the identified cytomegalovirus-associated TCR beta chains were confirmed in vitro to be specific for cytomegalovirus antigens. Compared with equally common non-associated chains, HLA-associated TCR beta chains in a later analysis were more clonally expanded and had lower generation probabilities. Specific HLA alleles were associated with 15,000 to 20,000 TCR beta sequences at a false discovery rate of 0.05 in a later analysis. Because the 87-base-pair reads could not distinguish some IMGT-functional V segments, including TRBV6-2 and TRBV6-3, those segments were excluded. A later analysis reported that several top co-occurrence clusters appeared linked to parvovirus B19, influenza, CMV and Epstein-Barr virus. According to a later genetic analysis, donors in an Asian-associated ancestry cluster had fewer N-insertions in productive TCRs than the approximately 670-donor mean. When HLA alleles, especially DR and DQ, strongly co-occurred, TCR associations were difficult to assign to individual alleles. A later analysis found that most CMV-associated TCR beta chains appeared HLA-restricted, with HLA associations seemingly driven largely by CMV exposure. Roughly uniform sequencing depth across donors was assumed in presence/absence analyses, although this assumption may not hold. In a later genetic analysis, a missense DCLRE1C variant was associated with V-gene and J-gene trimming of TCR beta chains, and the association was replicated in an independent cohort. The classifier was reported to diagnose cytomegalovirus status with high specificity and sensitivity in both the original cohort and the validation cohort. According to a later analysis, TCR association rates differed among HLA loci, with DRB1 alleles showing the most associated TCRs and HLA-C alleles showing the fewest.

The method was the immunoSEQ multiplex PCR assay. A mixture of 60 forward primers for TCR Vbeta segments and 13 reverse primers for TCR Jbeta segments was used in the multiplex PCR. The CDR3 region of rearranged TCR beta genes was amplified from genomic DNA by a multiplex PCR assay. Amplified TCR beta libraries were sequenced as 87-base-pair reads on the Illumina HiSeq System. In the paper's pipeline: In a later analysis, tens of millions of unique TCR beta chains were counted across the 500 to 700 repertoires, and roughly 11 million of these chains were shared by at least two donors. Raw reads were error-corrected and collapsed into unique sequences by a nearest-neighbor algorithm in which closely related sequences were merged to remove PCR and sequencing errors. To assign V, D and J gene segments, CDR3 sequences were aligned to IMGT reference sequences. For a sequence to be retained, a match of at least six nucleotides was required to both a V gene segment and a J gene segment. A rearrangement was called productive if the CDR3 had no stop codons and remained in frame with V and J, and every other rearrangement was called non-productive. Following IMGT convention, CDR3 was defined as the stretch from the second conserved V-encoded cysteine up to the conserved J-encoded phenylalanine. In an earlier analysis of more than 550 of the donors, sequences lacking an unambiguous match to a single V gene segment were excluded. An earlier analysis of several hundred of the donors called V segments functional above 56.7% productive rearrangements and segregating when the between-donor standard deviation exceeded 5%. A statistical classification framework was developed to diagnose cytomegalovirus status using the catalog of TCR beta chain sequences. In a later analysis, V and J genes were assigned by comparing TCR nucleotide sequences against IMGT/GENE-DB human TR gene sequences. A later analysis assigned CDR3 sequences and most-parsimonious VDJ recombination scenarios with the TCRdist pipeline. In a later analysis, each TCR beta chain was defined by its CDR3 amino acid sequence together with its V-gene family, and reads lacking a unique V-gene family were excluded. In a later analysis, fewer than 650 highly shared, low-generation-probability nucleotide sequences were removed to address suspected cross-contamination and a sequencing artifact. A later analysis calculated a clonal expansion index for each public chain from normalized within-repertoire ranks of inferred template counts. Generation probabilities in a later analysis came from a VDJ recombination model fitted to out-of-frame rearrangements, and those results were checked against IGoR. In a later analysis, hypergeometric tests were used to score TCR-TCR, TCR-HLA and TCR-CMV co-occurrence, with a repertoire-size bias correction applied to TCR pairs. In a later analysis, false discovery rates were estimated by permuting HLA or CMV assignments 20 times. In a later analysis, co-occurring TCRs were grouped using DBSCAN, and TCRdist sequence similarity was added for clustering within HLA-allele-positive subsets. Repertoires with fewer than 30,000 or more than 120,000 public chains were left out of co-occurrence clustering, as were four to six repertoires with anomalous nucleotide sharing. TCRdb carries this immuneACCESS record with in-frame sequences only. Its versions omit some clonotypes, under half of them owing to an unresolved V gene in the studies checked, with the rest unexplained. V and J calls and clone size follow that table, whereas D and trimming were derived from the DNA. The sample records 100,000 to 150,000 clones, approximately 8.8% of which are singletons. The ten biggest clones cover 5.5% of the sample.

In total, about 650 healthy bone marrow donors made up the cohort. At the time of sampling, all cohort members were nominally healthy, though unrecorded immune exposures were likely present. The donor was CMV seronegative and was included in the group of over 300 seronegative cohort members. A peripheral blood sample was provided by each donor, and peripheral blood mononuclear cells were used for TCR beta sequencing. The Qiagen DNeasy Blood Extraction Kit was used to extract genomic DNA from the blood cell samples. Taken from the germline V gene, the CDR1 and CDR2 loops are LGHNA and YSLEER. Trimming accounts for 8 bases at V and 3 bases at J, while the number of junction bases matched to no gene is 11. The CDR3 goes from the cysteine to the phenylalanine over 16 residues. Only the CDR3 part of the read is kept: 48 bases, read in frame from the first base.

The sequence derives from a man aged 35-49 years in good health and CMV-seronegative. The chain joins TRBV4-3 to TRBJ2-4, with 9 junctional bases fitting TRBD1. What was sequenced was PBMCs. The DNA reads TGCGCCAGCGGGAAAGGACAGGGGCTTATCAAAAACATTCAGTACTTC. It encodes CASGKGQGLIKNIQYF.